The 8 T cell receptor beta chains below come from one sample, sequenced in a study of T cell responses to AZD1222 COVID-19 vaccine. Repertoires were generated with immunoSEQ multiplex PCR, while TCRdb's copy carries only in-frame clones and drops some. The repertoire holds over 200,000 clones, roughly 94% seen once, with over 1.5% in the top ten. This specimen consisted of peripheral blood, obtained 28 days after the second dose of the MenACWY control vaccine. The receptors shown here come from an adult who received the MenACWY meningococcal vaccine as a control.

The chain joins TRBV10-3 to TRBJ1-2; no reliable D call. CDR3 length: 13 residues. Trimming left V 5 bases short and J 6 bases short, with 13 bases between. CDR1 and CDR2 (germline): ENHRY, SYGVKD. CDR3 sequence (DNA): TGTGCCATCAGTACTTTCACGGAACATGGCTACACCTTC. It is translated as CAISTFTEHGYTF.

The V call is TRBV28, the J call TRBJ1-6; 7 nucleotides match TRBD1. Germline assignment: CDR1 MDHEN and CDR2 SYDVKM. Germline trimming cut 4 bases from V and 10 bases from J; bases unmatched to any gene: 10. The CDR3 spans 15 residues. CDR3 bases: TGTGCCAGCAGTTCCAATAGACAGGGTGGATCACCCCTCCACTTT. Translation: CASSSNRQGGSPLHF. The variable domain in full, with the rest retrieved from reference TRBV28 and TRBJ1-6, is DVKVTQSSRYLVKRTGEKVFLECVQDMDHENMFWYRQDPGLGLRLIYFSYDVKMKEKGDIPEGYSVSREKKERFSLILESASTNQTSMYLCASSSNRQGGSPLHFGNGTRLTVT.

The rearrangement links TRBV6-2 or TRBV6-3 to TRBJ2-6, with D perhaps TRBD1 (7 bases). This CDR3 comprises 15 residues. Trimming stripped 6 bases from V and 0 bases from J, with 9 bases between. In germline, CDR1 is MNHEY, CDR2 SVGEGT. The CDR3 sequence is CASSQGGSGANVLTF. The CDR3 nucleotides are TGTGCCAGCAGCCAGGGGGGCTCTGGGGCCAACGTCCTGACTTTC.

In its sample, this clone was seen a few times. The chain couples TRBV7-2 to TRBJ1-3, with unresolved D. V was cut by 3 bases and J by 2 bases, with 8 bases left in between. Germline V gene sequence: CDR1 SGHTA, CDR2 FQGNSA. The CDR3 runs to 14 residues. The CDR3 spells CASSFSGAGNTIYF. DNA of the CDR3: TGTGCCAGCAGCTTTTCAGGCGCTGGAAACACCATATATTTT.

V gene TRBV25-1 combines with J gene TRBJ2-5; D unresolved. V was shortened by 7 bases and J by 7 bases, with 10 bases between the two germline ends. Per the germline V gene, CDR1 is MGHDK and CDR2 is SYGVNS. This CDR3 contains 11 residues. CDR3 DNA: TGTGCCAGCACCCAAACCGGGACCCAGTACTTC. Protein sequence: CASTQTGTQYF.

V gene TRBV6-5 combines with J gene TRBJ2-3; no definite D call. The CDR3 extends over 13 amino acids. The germline V gene encodes CDR1 MNHEY and CDR2 SVGAGI. Trimming shortened V by 4 bases and J by 0 bases, and 5 bases separated the two germline ends. The CDR3 here is CASSLSSTDTQYF. CDR3 nucleotides: TGTGCCAGCAGTTTGTCTAGCACAGATACGCAGTATTTT.

The rearrangement joins TRBV5-6 to TRBJ2-1, with no clear D. The CDR3 extends over 11 amino acids. V lost 3 bases, J lost 6 bases, and 4 bases lay in between. Germline CDR1 SGHDT, CDR2 YYEEEE. The CDR3 region has the DNA TGTGCCAGCAGCTCAACCAATGAGCAGTTCTTC. As protein: CASSSTNEQFF.

The chain has TRBV4-3 and TRBJ2-3; no clear D. This CDR3 contains 14 residues. The germline gives CDR1 LGHNA, CDR2 YSLEER. The V and J ends lost 1 base and 8 bases respectively, with 13 bases between them. CDR3 in DNA: TGCGCCAGCAGCCAAGCCCCCGCGGAAGGTACGCAGTATTTT. It specifies CASSQAPAEGTQYF.